Sequencing of this T cell receptor beta chain was carried out in a study of blood T cell repertoires in COVID-19 (TCRdb year 2020). Regarding the study in general: Samples from collaborators originated in the United States, Italy and Spain and spanned both the acute and convalescent phases of COVID-19. The prospective study material was composed of cDNA or gDNA derived from T cells, B-cell-depleted T cells, or PBMCs. The samples were drawn from two sources: the first 160 participants of the ongoing ImmuneRACE study, and over 950 subjects contributed by 6 global collaborators. Where available, HLA class I and class II types were taken from metadata supplied by the sample provider and were not determined by assay-based typing. Sample metadata almost always included a de-identified subject ID, COVID-19 status, age in years and sex. The dataset comprised deeply sampled blood TCRbeta repertoires from subjects exposed to, actively infected with, or recovered from COVID-19. A freely available public database, intended as a resource for researchers studying the immune response to SARS-CoV-2, is where the repertoires were released. The research as a whole found: How much clinical and demographic metadata was included differed by source and by participant, and the metadata was provided uncurated.

With regard to this clone: What this receptor recognizes is not known. Base qualities are not provided; no much larger clone lies one nucleotide away.

The immunoSEQ Assay, a bias-controlled multiplex PCR, was used to amplify TCRbeta CDR3 regions from genomic DNA. The study's own analysis went as follows. The number of nucleated cells in each sample was estimated by amplification of reference gene primers within the assay. To quantify the absolute abundance of each unique TCRbeta CDR3 rearrangement, sequence reads were collapsed and filtered. For each sample, productive Simpson clonality was calculated as the square root of Simpson's diversity index over productive rearrangements. This is the immuneACCESS table as TCRdb keeps it, with only in-frame sequences that have V and J called. A part of the clones is gone; compared with another copy, unresolved V genes explain less than half, and the rest is unexplained. Clone size and V and J calls were adopted from that table, with D and trimming inferred from the DNA. In all, the sample holds 150,000 to 200,000 clones, and approximately 91% of those were seen once. About 2% of the sample rests with the top ten.

From the cysteine up to the phenylalanine, the CDR3 has a length of 15 residues. The DNA shown is the 45-base CDR3, in frame from base 1. CDR1 and CDR2 are drawn from the germline V gene (reference sequence): GTSNPN, SVGIG. V is clipped by 5 bases and J by 4 bases, and the sequence between their germline boundaries is 18 bases long. Collaborating institutions collected whole blood in K2EDTA tubes following their own protocols. For TCRbeta analysis, collaborators shipped samples in one of three forms: frozen whole blood, isolated PBMCs, or DNA extracted from either of those sample types. The specimen was peripheral blood. The rearranged segments are TRBV30 and TRBJ1-5, with TRBD1 as a weak D call on 6 bases. The TCR originated in a man aged 18 to 30 with acute or convalescent COVID-19. The CDR3 reads as follows: CAWALGRGSNQPQHF. In nucleotides, the sequence is TGTGCCTGGGCGCTCGGGAGGGGGTCAAATCAGCCCCAGCATTTT.